This T cell receptor beta chain derives from a study of blood T cell repertoires in COVID-19. Study as a whole: Sources were T cells, B-cell-depleted T cells, or PBMCs; the material itself was cDNA or gDNA.

Authors' analysis steps: Reference gene primer amplification in the assay estimated nucleated cell counts. Only in-frame clones appear in the TCRdb table, and some are missing; sequencing was by immunoSEQ multiplex PCR. That table gives V, J and clone size, and the DNA gave D and trimming. This repertoire shows approximately 210,000 clones, 87% found once; its top ten account for 1.9%. The CDR3 contains 15 residues. Germline loops: CDR1 MNHNS, CDR2 SASEGT. The germline V and J ends were trimmed by 1 base and 0 bases, with 7 bases remaining between them. The chain carries TRBV6-1 and TRBJ1-3; D unresolved. The receptor comes from a man aged 40-49 years with active or convalescent COVID-19. Sequenced sample: peripheral blood. CDR3 protein: CASSEVGISGNTIYF. CDR3 DNA: TGTGCCAGCAGTGAAGTCGGGATCTCTGGAAACACCATATATTTT.